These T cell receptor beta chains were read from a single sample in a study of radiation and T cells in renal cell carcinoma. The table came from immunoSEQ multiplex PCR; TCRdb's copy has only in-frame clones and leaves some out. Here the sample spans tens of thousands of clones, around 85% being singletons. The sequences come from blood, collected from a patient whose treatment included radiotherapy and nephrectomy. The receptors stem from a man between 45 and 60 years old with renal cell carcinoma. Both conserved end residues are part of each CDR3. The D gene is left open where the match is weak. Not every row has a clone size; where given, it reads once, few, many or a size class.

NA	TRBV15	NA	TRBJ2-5	TGTGCCACCAGCAGGGACCAGGGCCGGGAGACCCAGTACTTC	CATSRDQGRETQYF
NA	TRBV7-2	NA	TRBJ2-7	TGTGCCAGCAGCTTAGTTCCCGGGGGGCTCCGGCGGGCCTACGAGCAGTACTTC	CASSLVPGGLRRAYEQYF
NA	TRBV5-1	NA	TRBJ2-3	TGCGCCAGCAGCTTGGTCCTCACAGATACGCAGTATTTT	CASSLVLTDTQYF
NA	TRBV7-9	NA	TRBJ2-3	TGTGCCAGCAGCGCGATGAGGTCGGATACGCAGTATTTT	CASSAMRSDTQYF
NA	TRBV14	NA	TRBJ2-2	TGTGCCAGCAGCCAAGTCGCGGGATCGGCGAACACCGGGGAGCTGTTTTTT	CASSQVAGSANTGELFF
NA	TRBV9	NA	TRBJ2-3	TGTGCCAGCAGCGTAGGCGGGATAAACACAGATACGCAGTATTTT	CASSVGGINTDTQYF
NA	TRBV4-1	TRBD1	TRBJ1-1	TGCGCCAGCAGCCATCCGAGTTTCGGACAGGGACCGTCGCCTGAAGCTTTCTTT	CASSHPSFGQGPSPEAFF
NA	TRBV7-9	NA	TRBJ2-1	TGTGCCAGCAGCTTAGGAATTGGGTACAATGAGCAGTTCTTC	CASSLGIGYNEQFF
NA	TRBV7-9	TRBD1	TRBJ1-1	TGTGCCAGCAGCGTACGGGGACAGAGGGACACTGAAGCTTTCTTT	CASSVRGQRDTEAFF
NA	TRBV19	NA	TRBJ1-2	TGTGCCAGTATGAGTGCGGCGGCCTATGGCTACACCTTC	CASMSAAAYGYTF
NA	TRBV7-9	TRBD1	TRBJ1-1	TGTGCCAGCAGCCCCCGACAGGGACTGAAGACTGAAGCTTTCTTT	CASSPRQGLKTEAFF
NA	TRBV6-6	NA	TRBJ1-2	TGTGCCAGCAGTGTACAGGGAGGTACCTATGGCTACACCTTC	CASSVQGGTYGYTF
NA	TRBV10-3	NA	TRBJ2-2	TGTGCCACCCAAGGGAGCCCCAGAGGGGCAGGGGTCTTCACCGGGGAGCTGTTTTTT	CATQGSPRGAGVFTGELFF
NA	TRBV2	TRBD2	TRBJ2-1	TGTGCCAGCAGACCATATTTCCTAGCGGGAGATACATATGAGCAGTTCTTC	CASRPYFLAGDTYEQFF
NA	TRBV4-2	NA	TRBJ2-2	TGTGCCAGCAGCCCGGACGGGGGCCCGAGCACCGGGGAGCTGTTTTTT	CASSPDGGPSTGELFF
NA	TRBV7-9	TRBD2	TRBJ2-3	TGTGCCAGCAGCTTAGGGTGGGGCGGGGGGAGCACAGATACGCAGTATTTT	CASSLGWGGGSTDTQYF
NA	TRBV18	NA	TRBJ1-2	TGTGCCAGCTCACCAGGGGACCTCCAGGATTACACCTTC	CASSPGDLQDYTF
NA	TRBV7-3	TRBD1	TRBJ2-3	TGTGCCAGCAGCTCGGGACAGACAGTCGGCACAGATACGCAGTATTTT	CASSSGQTVGTDTQYF
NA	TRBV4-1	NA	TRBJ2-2	TGCGCCAGCAGTCGCGTCGGGGGGCTTGATGCCGGGGAGCTGTTTTTT	CASSRVGGLDAGELFF
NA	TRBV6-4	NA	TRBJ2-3	TGTGCCAGCAGCGGGACATCCGGGGATACGCAGTATTTT	CASSGTSGDTQYF
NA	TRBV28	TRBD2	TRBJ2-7	TGTGCCAGCAGTTTAAGCGGGAGCATGGGTGAGCAGTACTTC	CASSLSGSMGEQYF
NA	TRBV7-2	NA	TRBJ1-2	TGTGCCAGCAGCCCCACATGGGCAAGTAACTATGGCTACACCTTC	CASSPTWASNYGYTF
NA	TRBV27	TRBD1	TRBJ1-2	TGTGCCAGCAGTTTAACACCCGGGACAGCACATAACTATGGCTACACCTTC	CASSLTPGTAHNYGYTF
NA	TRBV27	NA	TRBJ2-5	TGTGCCAGCAGTTCTCAGGTCCAAGAGACCCAGTACTTC	CASSSQVQETQYF
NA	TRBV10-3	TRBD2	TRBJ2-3	TGTGCCATCAGTGAGGGGACTAGCGGGAGTGTAGATACGCAGTATTTT	CAISEGTSGSVDTQYF
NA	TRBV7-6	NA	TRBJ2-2	TGTGCCAGCAGCGAGCTCGCGGACACCGGGGAGCTGTTTTTT	CASSELADTGELFF
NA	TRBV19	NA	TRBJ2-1	TGTGCCAGTAGTCAGACGGGGCCGTCCTACAATGAGCAGTTCTTC	CASSQTGPSYNEQFF
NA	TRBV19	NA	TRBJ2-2	TGTGCCAGTAGTTTTACTGGGACCGGGGAGCTGTTTTTT	CASSFTGTGELFF
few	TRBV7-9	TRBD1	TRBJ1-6	TGTGCCAGCAGCCCGGGACAGTCCTATAATTCACCCCTCCACTTT	CASSPGQSYNSPLHF
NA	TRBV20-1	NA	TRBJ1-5	TGCAGTGCTAGTAACGGACAGCCCCAGCATTTT	CSASNGQPQHF
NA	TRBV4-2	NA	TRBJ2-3	TGTGCCAGCAGCCAAGAAATAGGCGTAAGTGCGCAGTATTTT	CASSQEIGVSAQYF
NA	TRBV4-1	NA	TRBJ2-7	TGCGCCAGCAGCCAACAAAGGGTAGCCTACGAGCAGTACTTC	CASSQQRVAYEQYF
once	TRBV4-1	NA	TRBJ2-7	TGCGCCAGCAGCCAGGTTGAGGGGCGCGAGCAGTACTTC	CASSQVEGREQYF
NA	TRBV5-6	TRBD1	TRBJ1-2	TGTGCCAGCAGCTACAGGGGAAGGGGCAACTATGGCTACACCTTC	CASSYRGRGNYGYTF
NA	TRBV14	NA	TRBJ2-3	TGTGCCAGCAGCCAAGATCGGTTCAGGACAGATACGCAGTATTTT	CASSQDRFRTDTQYF
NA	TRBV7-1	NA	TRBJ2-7	TGTGCCAGCAGCTCTTCGGCCTACGAGCAGTACTTC	CASSSSAYEQYF
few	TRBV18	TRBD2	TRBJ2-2	TGTGCCACCCGGACTAGCGGGAGGGCGAACACCGGGGAGCTGTTTTTT	CATRTSGRANTGELFF
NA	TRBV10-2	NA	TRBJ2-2	TGCGCCAGCAGGGAATATATTAGCACCGGGGAGCTGTTTTTT	CASREYISTGELFF
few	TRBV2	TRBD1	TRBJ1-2	TGTGCCAGCAGTACCGGGACAGGGGTCGTTGTCCGACCTAACTATGGCTACACCTTC	CASSTGTGVVVRPNYGYTF